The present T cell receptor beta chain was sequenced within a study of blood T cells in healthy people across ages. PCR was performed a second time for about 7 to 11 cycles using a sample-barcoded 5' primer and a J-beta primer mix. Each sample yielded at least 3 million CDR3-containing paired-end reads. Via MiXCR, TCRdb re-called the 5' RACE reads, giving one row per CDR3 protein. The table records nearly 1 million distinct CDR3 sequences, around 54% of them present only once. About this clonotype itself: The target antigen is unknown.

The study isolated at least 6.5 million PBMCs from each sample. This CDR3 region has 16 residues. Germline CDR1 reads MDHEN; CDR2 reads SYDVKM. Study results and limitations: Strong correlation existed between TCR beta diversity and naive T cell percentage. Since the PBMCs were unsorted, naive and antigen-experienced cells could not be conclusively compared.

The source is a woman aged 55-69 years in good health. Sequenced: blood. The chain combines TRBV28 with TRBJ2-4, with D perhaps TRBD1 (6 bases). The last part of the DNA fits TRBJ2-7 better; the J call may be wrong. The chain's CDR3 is CASSRAPTSTGYEQYF. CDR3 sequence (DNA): TGTGCCAGCAGCCGGGCCCCTACCTCGACAGGCTACGAGCAGTACTTC.